This entry lists 8 T cell receptor beta chains sequenced from one sample in a study of sequential checkpoint blockade in melanoma. Profiled with immunoSEQ multiplex PCR; TCRdb holds only in-frame clones, not every one. Seen here are over 25,000 clones, about 72% observed once, and the top ten hold 10% to 15%. The treatment was: randomized to nivolumab then ipilimumab (arm A) or the reverse (arm B). The specimen was CD8+ T cells sorted from blood (inferred from file names), collected from a patient given nivolumab and ipilimumab in sequence. These TCRs come from a human donor with melanoma.

The gene calls are TRBV4-2 and TRBJ1-4; 9 bases align to TRBD1. This CDR3 contains 12 residues. The ends lost 8 bases at V and 8 bases at J; junction bases unmatched: 3. Germline V gives CDR1 LGHNA, CDR2 YNFKEQ. CDR3 residues: CASQQGAEKLFF. For the CDR3, the DNA is TGTGCCAGCCAACAGGGGGCCGAAAAACTGTTTTTT.

The CDR3 spells CAISESGQGSDTQYF. DNA of the CDR3: TGTGCCATCAGTGAGTCGGGACAGGGATCAGATACGCAGTATTTT. The rearrangement uses TRBV10-3 and TRBJ2-3; 9 bases agree with TRBD1. The CDR3 is 15 amino acids. CDR1 is ENHRY and CDR2 is SYGVKD in the germline V gene. The trim removed 0 bases at V and 4 bases at J, leaving 2 bases unmatched.

The sample holds a few counts of this clone. The chain carries TRBV7-9 and TRBJ1-2; a possible D gene is TRBD1 (6 bases). With 3 bases removed from V and 2 bases from J, the gap between germline ends came to 16 bases. CDR1 SEHNR and CDR2 FQNEAQ come from the germline V gene (reference sequence). The CDR3 spans 16 residues. The CDR3 sequence: CASSFPPGHKNYGYTF. DNA of the CDR3: TGTGCCAGCAGCTTCCCCCCGGGACACAAGAACTATGGCTACACCTTC. Using reference TRBV7-9 and TRBJ1-2 for the parts outside the CDR3, the full variable domain is DTGVSQNPRHKITKRGQNVTFRCDPISEHNRLYWYRQTLGQGPEFLTYFQNEAQLEKSRLLSDRFSAERPKGSFSTLEIQRTEQGDSAMYLCASSFPPGHKNYGYTFGSGTRLTVV.

The chain joins TRBV9 to TRBJ2-5, with 9 positions matching TRBD1. Germline lookup yields CDR1 SGDLS and CDR2 YYNGEE. The V and J ends lost 4 bases and 3 bases, in that order; junction bases with no gene match: 4. The CDR3 runs to 14 residues. The CDR3 sequence: CASSPWDREETQYF. As DNA, the CDR3 is TGTGCCAGCAGCCCCTGGGACAGGGAAGAGACCCAGTACTTC.

The chain is built from TRBV29-1 and TRBJ2-7; TRBD1 matches 10 bases. Looked up from germline, CDR1 is SQVTM and CDR2 is ANQGSEA. Germline trimming cut 5 bases from V and 7 bases from J; bases unmatched to any gene: 11. CDR3 length equals 14 residues. The DNA of the CDR3 is TGCAGCGTTTACTCGGGACAGGGGCTCGGGGAGCAGTACTTC. Its protein product is CSVYSGQGLGEQYF.

The chain uses TRBV7-6 and TRBJ2-2, with D tentatively TRBD2 (6 bases). CDR1 is SGHVS, CDR2 FNYEAQ, per germline. CDR3 size: 13 residues. V was clipped by 4 bases and J by 6 bases, with 9 bases between them. Written as DNA, the CDR3 is TGTGCCAGCAGCTCGGGGGTACCCGGGGAGCTGTTTTTT. Its translation: CASSSGVPGELFF.

This clone was seen only a few times. The chain is built from TRBV6-5 and TRBJ1-2, with D possibly TRBD1 on 6 matching bases. In germline, CDR1 is MNHEY, CDR2 SVGAGI. The CDR3 consists of 11 residues. The germline V and J ends were trimmed by 10 bases and 6 bases, with 12 bases remaining between them. CDR3 in amino acids: CATLQGNGYTF. In nucleotides, the CDR3 is TGTGCCACCCTCCAGGGGAATGGCTACACCTTC.

This clone has a handful of counts. The V call is TRBV6-5, the J call TRBJ1-4, with D tentatively TRBD1 (6 bases). The CDR3 consists of 16 residues. Germline V gene data show CDR1 as MNHEY and CDR2 as SVGAGI. V was trimmed by 3 bases and J by 6 bases, leaving 17 bases between them. The CDR3 protein is CASSYTGGAADEKLFF. In DNA form, the CDR3 reads TGTGCCAGCAGTTATACTGGGGGCGCAGCGGATGAAAAACTGTTTTTT.